This record looks at one TCR beta chain sequence and its context. The data were obtained in a study of cytomegalovirus exposure and HLA in healthy donors. The CDR3 covers 12 residues. The V gene lost 5 bases and the J gene lost 7 bases, with 12 bases spanning the gap. Germline V gene data show CDR1 as MDHEN and CDR2 as SYDVKM. It was the roughly 130-subject validation cohort, separate from the approximately 620-subject first cohort, to which the donors belonged. Profiled with immunoSEQ multiplex PCR; TCRdb holds only in-frame clones, not every one. The profile shows more than 250,000 clones, roughly 89% of them singletons.

The sample consisted of PBMCs. The clonotype was recovered from a woman between 18 and 30 years old in good health and CMV-seronegative. This chain connects TRBV28 to TRBJ2-7, with D possibly TRBD2 on 6 matching bases. The CDR3 nucleotides read TGTGCCAGCAGTGTCAGCGGGTCGGAGCAGTACTTC. Its translation is CASSVSGSEQYF.